This T cell receptor beta chain emerged from a study of blood T cell repertoires in COVID-19. Study overall: The cDNA or gDNA used as material had been derived from T cells, B-cell-depleted T cells, or PBMCs.

After removal of 4 bases from V and 7 bases from J, the junction contained 10 bases not matched to a gene. The V gene's germline CDR1 is SGHRS and CDR2 YFSETQ. CDR3 length equals 15 residues. Original methodology: Cell counts per sample came from amplifying reference gene primers. The repertoire was sequenced with immunoSEQ multiplex PCR; TCRdb's copy has only in-frame clones and lacks some. That table is the source of V, J and clone size, and D and trimming were worked out from the DNA. The sample has 90,000 to 120,000 clones, about 88% seen once. This clone was seen a single time. The sequencing sample was made of peripheral blood. The rearrangement links TRBV5-1 to TRBJ2-7, with 11 bases matching TRBD2. This receptor was identified in a human donor in a cohort sampled during active COVID-19. CDR3 protein: CASSPGLAGRGEQYF. The CDR3, as DNA: TGCGCCAGCAGCCCAGGACTAGCGGGTAGGGGGGAGCAGTACTTC.